This passage covers 8 T cell receptor beta chains from one sample sequenced in a study of PD-1 blockade in classical Hodgkin lymphoma. Profiling relied on immunoSEQ multiplex PCR, and the TCRdb table lists in-frame clones only, not all of them. The sample lists over 20,000 clones, approximately 87% occurring once. The time point was: newly diagnosed, previously untreated cHL patient sample. CD8+ T cells were isolated from thawed PBMCs by magnetic negative selection. Sample: CD8+ T cells from blood. These receptors originate from a human donor with classical Hodgkin lymphoma.

The chain links TRBV7-9 to TRBJ2-2, with TRBD1 identical over 9 bases. This CDR3 spans 13 amino acids. J was trimmed by 5 bases and V by 7 bases; bases with no gene match: 2. Germline V gene sequence: CDR1 SEHNR, CDR2 FQNEAQ (reference sequence). The CDR3 protein is CASKQGATGELFF. Written as DNA, the CDR3 is TGTGCCAGCAAACAGGGGGCGACCGGGGAGCTGTTTTTT.

This clone was recorded only once. The chain joins TRBV6-5 to TRBJ1-5; possible D gene TRBD1, 6 bases. CDR3 size: 14 residues. The ends were cut back, 6 bases at V and 4 bases at J, with 13 bases in the middle. Germline V CDR1 and CDR2: MNHEY, SVGAGI. DNA for the CDR3: TGTGCCAGCAGAATGAGGGGGGGGAATCAGCCCCAGCATTTT. Its translation: CASRMRGGNQPQHF.

V and J are TRBV30 and TRBJ2-7; TRBD1 matches 10 bases. This CDR3 is 12 amino acids long. After removal of 8 bases from V and 2 bases from J, the junction contained 3 bases not matched to a gene. Germline V gene sequence: CDR1 GTSNPN, CDR2 SVGIG (reference sequence). CDR3 coding DNA: TGTGCCCACGGACAGGGGGCCTACGAGCAGTACTTC. Protein sequence: CAHGQGAYEQYF.

This chain connects TRBV5-4 to TRBJ2-5, with 11 bases matching TRBD2. Germline V gene lookup returns CDR1 SGHNT and CDR2 YYREEE (reference sequence). V was clipped by 4 bases and J by 8 bases; unmatched bases: 13. The CDR3 extends over 16 amino acids. The CDR3 here is CASSLGTSGPIATQYF. CDR3 bases: TGTGCCAGCAGCCTCGGGACTAGCGGACCGATTGCCACCCAGTACTTC.

This clone was detected only once. CDR3 in amino acids: CASSFGTSGGAGGELFF. Written as DNA, the CDR3 is TGCGCCAGCAGCTTCGGGACTAGCGGGGGGGCCGGCGGGGAGCTGTTTTTT. The chain employs TRBV5-1 and TRBJ2-2, with TRBD2 matching over 16 bases. The CDR3 consists of 17 residues. V trimming: 2 bases; J trimming: 7 bases; junction bases outside the gene matches: 5. Germline V CDR1 and CDR2: SGHRS, YFSETQ. Full variable domain (rest looked up from reference TRBV5-1 and TRBJ2-2): KAGVTQTPRYLIKTRGQQVTLSCSPISGHRSVSWYQQTPGQGLQFLFEYFSETQRNKGNFPGRFSGRQFSNSRSEMNVSTLELGDSALYLCASSFGTSGGAGGELFFGEGSRLTVL.

The chain links TRBV27 to TRBJ2-2; D gene uncertain. In germline, CDR1 is MNHEY, CDR2 SMNVEV (reference sequence). This CDR3 comprises 11 residues. The V and J ends lost 7 bases and 2 bases respectively, with 2 bases between them. The CDR3 protein is CASTNTGELFF. The CDR3 DNA reads as TGTGCCAGCACAAACACCGGGGAGCTGTTTTTT.

The V and J genes are TRBV6-4 and TRBJ1-2; D gene uncertain. The V end was cut by 2 bases, the J end by 8 bases, with 9 bases between. There are 12 residues in the CDR3. CDR1 MRHNA and CDR2 SNTAGT come from the germline V gene. CDR3 protein: CASSDQVGGYTF. CDR3 nucleotides: TGTGCCAGCAGTGACCAAGTGGGAGGCTACACCTTC.

The rearrangement joins TRBV15 to TRBJ2-7; D ambiguous. V was cut by 5 bases and J by 2 bases, with 13 bases left in between. Germline CDR1 and CDR2: LNHNV and YYDKDF (reference sequence). CDR3 length: 14 residues. CDR3 sequence: CATSPSLEPYEQYF. The CDR3 DNA is TGTGCCACCAGCCCCAGTTTGGAACCCTACGAGCAGTACTTC.